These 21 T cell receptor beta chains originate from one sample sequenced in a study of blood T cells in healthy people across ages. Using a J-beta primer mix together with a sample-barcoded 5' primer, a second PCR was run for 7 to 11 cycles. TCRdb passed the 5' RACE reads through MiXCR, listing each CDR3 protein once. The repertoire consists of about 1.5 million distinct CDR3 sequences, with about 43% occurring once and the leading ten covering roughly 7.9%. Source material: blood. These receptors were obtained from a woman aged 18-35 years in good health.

For the CDR3, the DNA is TGCAGTGCTTCAGACGAGTACGAGCAGTACTTC. It specifies CSASDEYEQYF. V is TRBV20-1 and J is TRBJ2-4; D gene ambiguous. The J call is in doubt because the DNA end fits TRBJ2-7 better. Germline CDR1 DFQATT, CDR2 SNEGSKA (reference sequence). The CDR3 extends over 11 amino acids.

The CDR3 sequence is CATSDPGQGNQPQHF. The CDR3 region has the DNA TGTGCCACCAGTGATCCGGGACAGGGGAATCAGCCCCAGCATTTT. V gene TRBV24-1 combines with J gene TRBJ1-5; the match to TRBD1 covers 10 bases. The V and J ends lost 3 bases and 4 bases, in that order; junction bases with no gene match: 2. Germline-derived CDR1 and CDR2 are KGHDR and SFDVKD. CDR3 length: 15 amino acids.

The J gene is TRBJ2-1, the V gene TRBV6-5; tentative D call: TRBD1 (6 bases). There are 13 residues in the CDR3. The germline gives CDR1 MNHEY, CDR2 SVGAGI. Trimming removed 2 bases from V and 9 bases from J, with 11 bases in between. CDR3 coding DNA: TGTGCCAGCAGTTACACAGGGCAGGGTGAGCAGTTCTTC. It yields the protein CASSYTGQGEQFF.

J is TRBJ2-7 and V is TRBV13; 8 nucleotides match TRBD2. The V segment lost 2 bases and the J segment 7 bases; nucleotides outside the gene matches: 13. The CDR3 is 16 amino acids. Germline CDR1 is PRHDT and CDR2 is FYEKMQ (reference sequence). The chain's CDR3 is CASSLRAGAGGNEQYF. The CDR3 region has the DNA TGTGCCAGCAGCTTACGTGCGGGGGCGGGGGGCAATGAGCAGTACTTC.

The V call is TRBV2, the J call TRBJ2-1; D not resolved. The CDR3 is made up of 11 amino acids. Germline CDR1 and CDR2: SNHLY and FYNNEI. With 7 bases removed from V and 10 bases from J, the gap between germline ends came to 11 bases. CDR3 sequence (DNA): TGTGCCAGCACCGAAGAGTCAGAGCAGTTCTTC. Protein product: CASTEESEQFF.

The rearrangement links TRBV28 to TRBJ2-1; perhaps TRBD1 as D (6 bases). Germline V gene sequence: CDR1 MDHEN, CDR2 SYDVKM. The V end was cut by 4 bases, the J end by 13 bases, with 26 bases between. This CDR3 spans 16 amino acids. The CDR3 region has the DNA TGTGCCAGCAGTTCCCACCCGAGACAGGAACAAGAGACCCAGTTCTTC. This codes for CASSSHPRQEQETQFF.

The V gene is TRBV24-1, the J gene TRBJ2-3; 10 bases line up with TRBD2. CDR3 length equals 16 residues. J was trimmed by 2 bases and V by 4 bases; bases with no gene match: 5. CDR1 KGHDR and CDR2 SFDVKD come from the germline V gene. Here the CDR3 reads CATSDIAGGSTDTQYF. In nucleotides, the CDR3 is TGTGCCACCAGTGACATAGCGGGAGGTTCCACAGATACGCAGTATTTT.

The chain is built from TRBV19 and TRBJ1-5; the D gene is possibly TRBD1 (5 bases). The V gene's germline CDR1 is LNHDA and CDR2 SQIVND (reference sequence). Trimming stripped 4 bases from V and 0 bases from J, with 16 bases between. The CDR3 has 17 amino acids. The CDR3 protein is CASSTRDGSYSNQPQHF. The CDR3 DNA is TGTGCCAGTAGTACCCGGGACGGGTCCTATAGCAATCAGCCCCAGCATTTT.

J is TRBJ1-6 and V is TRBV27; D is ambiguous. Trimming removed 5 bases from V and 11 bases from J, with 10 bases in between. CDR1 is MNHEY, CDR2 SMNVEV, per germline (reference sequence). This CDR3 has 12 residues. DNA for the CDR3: TGTGCCAGCAGTCCCTATGGTCCACCCCTCCACTTT. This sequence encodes CASSPYGPPLHF.

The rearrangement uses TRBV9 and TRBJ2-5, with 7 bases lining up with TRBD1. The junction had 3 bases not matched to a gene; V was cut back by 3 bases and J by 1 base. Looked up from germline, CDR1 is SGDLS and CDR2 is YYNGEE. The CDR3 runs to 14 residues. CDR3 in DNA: TGTGCCAGCAGCGCCCGACAGGGCCAAGAGACCCAGTACTTC. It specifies CASSARQGQETQYF.

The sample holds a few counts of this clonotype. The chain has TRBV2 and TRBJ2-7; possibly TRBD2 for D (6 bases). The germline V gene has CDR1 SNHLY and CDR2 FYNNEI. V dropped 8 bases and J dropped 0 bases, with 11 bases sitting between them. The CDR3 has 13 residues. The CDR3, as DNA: TGTGCCAGCGGGGCGGGGAGCTCCTACGAGCAGTACTTC. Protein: CASGAGSSYEQYF.

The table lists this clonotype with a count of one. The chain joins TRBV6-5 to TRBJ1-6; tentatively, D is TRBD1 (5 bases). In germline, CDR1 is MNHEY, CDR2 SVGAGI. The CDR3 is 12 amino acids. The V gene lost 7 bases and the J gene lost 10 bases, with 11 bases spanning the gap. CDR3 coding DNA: TGTGCCAGCACCCGGGGGGAATCACCCCTCCACTTT. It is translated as CASTRGESPLHF.

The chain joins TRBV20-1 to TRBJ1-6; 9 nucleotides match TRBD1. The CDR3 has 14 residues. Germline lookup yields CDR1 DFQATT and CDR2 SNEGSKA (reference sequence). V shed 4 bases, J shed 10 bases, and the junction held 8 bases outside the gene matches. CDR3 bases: TGCAGTGCTAAGGACAGGGGTGAGAGGTCACCCCTCCACTTT. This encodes CSAKDRGERSPLHF.

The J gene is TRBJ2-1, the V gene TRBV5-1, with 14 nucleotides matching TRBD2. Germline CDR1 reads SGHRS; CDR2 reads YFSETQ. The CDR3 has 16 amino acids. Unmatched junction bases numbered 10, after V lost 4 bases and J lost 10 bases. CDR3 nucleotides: TGCGCCAGCAGCGCGCAGGGACTAGCGGGAGTCCAGGAGCAGTTCTTC. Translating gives CASSAQGLAGVQEQFF.

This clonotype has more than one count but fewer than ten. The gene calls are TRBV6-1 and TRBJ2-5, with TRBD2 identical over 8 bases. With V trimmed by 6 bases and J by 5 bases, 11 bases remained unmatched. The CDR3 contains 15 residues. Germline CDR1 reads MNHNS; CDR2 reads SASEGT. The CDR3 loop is CASRPLSGIGETQYF. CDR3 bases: TGTGCCAGCAGACCACTTAGCGGGATCGGTGAGACCCAGTACTTC.

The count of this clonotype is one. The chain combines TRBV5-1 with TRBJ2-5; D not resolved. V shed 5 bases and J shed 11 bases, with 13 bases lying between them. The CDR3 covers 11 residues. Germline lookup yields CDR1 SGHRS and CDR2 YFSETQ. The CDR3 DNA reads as TGCGCCAGCAGAACGGCAAATGAGCAGTACTTC. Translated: CASRTANEQYF.

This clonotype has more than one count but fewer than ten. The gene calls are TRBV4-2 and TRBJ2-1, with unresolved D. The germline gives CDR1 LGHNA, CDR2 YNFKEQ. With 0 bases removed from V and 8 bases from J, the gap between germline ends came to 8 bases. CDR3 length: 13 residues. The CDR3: CASSQDYRDEQFF. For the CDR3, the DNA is TGTGCCAGCAGCCAAGACTATCGAGATGAGCAGTTCTTC.

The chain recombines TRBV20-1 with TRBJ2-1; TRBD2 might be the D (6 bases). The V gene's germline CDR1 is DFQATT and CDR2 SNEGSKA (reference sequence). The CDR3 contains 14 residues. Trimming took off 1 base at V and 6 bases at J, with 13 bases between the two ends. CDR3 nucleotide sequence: TGCAGTGCTAGAGTTGCTGCGGGGACCAATGAGCAGTTCTTC. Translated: CSARVAAGTNEQFF.

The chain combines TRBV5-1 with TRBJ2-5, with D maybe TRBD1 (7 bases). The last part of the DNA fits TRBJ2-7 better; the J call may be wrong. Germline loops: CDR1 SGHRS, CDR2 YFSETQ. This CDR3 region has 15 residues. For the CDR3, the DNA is TGCGCCAGCACCTACGGCACAGGAGGGGGCAACGAGCAGTACTTC. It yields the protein CASTYGTGGGNEQYF.

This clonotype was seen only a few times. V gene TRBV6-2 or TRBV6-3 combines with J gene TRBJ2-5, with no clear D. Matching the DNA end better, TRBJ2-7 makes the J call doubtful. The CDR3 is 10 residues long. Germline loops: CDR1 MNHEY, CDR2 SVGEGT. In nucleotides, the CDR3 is TGTGCCAGCCGGCACTACGAGCAGTACTTC. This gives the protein CASRHYEQYF.

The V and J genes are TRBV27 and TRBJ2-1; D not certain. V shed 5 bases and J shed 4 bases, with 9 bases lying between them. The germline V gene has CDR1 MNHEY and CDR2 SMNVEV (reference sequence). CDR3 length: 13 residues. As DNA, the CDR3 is TGTGCCAGCAGTGTCCTACCTTACAATGAGCAGTTCTTC. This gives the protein CASSVLPYNEQFF.